This entry features one T cell receptor beta chain sequence. The data originate from a study of blood T cell repertoires in COVID-19. Study information: Researchers got acute and convalescent COVID-19 samples from the United States, Italy and Spain. Sources were T cells, B-cell-depleted T cells, or PBMCs; the material itself was cDNA or gDNA.

The repertoire was sequenced with immunoSEQ multiplex PCR; TCRdb's copy has only in-frame clones and lacks some. The table lists approximately 150,000 clones, 85% to 90% of them singletons, with 2.5% in the top ten. CDR1 and CDR2 from the germline V gene are MNHEY and SVGEGT. The CDR3 has 17 residues. Deletions cut 5 bases from V and 0 bases from J, with 17 bases between. While infection was still active, Seattle patients were enrolled and then followed longitudinally. The sample consisted of peripheral blood. This TCR was sampled from a woman older than 75 with COVID-19, enrolled during active disease. The chain links TRBV6-2 or TRBV6-3 to TRBJ1-5; tentatively, D is TRBD1 (6 bases). In nucleotides, the CDR3 is TGTGCCAGCAGTACCCCAACAGGGTTCGATAGCAATCAGCCCCAGCATTTT. Its protein is CASSTPTGFDSNQPQHF.